A single sample is the source of the 4 T cell receptor beta chains below, sequenced in a study of cytomegalovirus exposure and HLA in healthy donors. The PCR used 60 Vbeta and 13 Jbeta primers. Sequenced by immunoSEQ multiplex PCR; TCRdb stores in-frame clones only, minus some. This table has fewer than 180,000 clones, 63% appearing once. What was sequenced was PBMCs. The receptor set was obtained from a woman between 55 and 75 years old in good health and CMV-seropositive.

The chain has TRBV5-1 and TRBJ2-1; 11 bases map to TRBD2. The germline CDR1 and CDR2 sequences are SGHRS and YFSETQ. The length of the CDR3 is 15 residues. After removal of 1 base from V and 8 bases from J, the junction contained 5 bases not matched to a gene. The CDR3 DNA is TGCGCCAGCAGCTTGCTACTAGCGGGAGTTGATGAGCAGTTCTTC. Amino acids: CASSLLLAGVDEQFF.

CDR3 in DNA: TGCAGTGCTTCGTCGGGTGAAAAACTGTTTTTT. This gives the protein CSASSGEKLFF. This chain links TRBV20-1 with TRBJ1-4; no reliable D call. Germline V gene data show CDR1 as DFQATT and CDR2 as SNEGSKA (reference sequence). This CDR3 contains 11 residues. V shed 5 bases and J shed 7 bases, with 8 bases lying between them.

This chain joins TRBV28 and TRBJ1-1; 7 bases agree with TRBD1. CDR3 length equals 14 residues. Germline values: CDR1 MDHEN, CDR2 SYDVKM. Trimming took 5 bases from V and 1 from J; bases not matched to a gene: 4. CDR3: CASSAPGGNTEAFF. In DNA, the CDR3 is TGTGCCAGCAGTGCCCCAGGGGGGAACACTGAAGCTTTCTTT.

V is TRBV5-6 and J is TRBJ2-7, with 14 bases that match TRBD2. V lost 3 bases, J lost 6 bases, and 8 bases stayed unmatched. Germline V CDR1 and CDR2: SGHDT, YYEEEE. This CDR3 region has 16 residues. This CDR3 is CASSSTSGRAGREQYF. Written as DNA, the CDR3 is TGTGCCAGCAGCTCGACTAGCGGGAGGGCCGGGCGCGAGCAGTACTTC.